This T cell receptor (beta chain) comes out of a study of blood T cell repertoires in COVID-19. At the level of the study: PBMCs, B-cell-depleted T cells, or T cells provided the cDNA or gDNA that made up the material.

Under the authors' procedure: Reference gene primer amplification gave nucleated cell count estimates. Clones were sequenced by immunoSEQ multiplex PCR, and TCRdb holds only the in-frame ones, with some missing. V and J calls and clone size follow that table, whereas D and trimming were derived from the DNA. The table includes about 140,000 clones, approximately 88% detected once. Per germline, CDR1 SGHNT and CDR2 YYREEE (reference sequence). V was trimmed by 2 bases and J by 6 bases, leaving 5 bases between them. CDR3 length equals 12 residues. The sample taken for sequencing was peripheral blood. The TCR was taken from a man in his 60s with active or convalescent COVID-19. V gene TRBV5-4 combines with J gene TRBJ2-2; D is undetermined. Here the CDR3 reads CASSLSSGELFF. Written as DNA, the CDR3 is TGTGCCAGCAGCTTAAGCTCCGGGGAGCTGTTTTTT. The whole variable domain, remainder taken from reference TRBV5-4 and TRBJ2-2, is ETGVTQSPTHLIKTRGQQVTLRCSSQSGHNTVSWYQQALGQGPQFIFQYYREEENGRGNFPPRFSGLQFPNYSSELNVNALELDDSALYLCASSLSSGELFFGEGSRLTVL.